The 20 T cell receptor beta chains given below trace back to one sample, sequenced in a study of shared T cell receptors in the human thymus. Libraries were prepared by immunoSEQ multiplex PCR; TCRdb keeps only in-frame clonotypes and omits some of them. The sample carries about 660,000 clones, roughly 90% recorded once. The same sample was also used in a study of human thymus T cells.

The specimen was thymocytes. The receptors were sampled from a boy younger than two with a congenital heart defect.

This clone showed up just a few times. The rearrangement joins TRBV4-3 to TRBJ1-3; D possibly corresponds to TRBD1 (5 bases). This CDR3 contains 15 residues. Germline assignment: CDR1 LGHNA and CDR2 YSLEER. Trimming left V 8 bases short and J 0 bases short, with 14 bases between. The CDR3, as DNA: TGCGCCAGCGCTCGAGACAGTCCCTCTGGAAACACCATATATTTT. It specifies CASARDSPSGNTIYF.

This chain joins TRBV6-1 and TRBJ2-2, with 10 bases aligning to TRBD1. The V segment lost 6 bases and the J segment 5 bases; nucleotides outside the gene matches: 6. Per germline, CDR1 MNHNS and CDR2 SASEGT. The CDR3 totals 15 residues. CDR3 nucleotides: TGTGCCAGCAGGAACCGGGACAGGGGTACCGGGGAGCTGTTTTTT. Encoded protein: CASRNRDRGTGELFF.

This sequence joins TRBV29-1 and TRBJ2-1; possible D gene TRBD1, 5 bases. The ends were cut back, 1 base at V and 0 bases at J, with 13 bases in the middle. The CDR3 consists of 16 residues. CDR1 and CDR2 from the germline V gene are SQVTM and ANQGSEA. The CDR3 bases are TGCAGCGTTGAAGCTGGGGCGTATAGCTCCTACAATGAGCAGTTCTTC. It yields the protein CSVEAGAYSSYNEQFF.

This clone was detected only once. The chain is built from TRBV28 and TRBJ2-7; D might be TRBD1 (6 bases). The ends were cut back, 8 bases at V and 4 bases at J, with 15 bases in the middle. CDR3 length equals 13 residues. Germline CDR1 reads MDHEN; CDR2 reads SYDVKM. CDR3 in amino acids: CASQAQGWYEQYF. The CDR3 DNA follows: TGTGCCAGCCAGGCCCAGGGGTGGTACGAGCAGTACTTC.

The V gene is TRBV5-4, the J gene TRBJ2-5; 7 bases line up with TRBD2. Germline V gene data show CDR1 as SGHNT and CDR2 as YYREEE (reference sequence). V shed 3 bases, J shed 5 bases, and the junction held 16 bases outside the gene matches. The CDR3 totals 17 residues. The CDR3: CASSSGGVLSAEETQYF. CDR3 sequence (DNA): TGTGCCAGCAGCTCGGGGGGTGTGCTTTCAGCGGAGGAGACCCAGTACTTC.

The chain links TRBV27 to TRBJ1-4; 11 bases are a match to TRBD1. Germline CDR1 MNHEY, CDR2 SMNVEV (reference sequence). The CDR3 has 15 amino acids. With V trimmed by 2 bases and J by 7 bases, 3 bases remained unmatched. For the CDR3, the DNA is TGTGCCAGCAGTTTACGGGACAGGGGGACTGAAAAACTGTTTTTT. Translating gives CASSLRDRGTEKLFF.

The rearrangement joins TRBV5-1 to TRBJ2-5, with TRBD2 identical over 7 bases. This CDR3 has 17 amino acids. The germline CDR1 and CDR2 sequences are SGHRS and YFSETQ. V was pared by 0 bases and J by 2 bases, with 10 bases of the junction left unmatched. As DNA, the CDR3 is TGCGCCAGCAGCTTGGTGGTCGGGAGGCCCATTCAAGAGACCCAGTACTTC. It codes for CASSLVVGRPIQETQYF.

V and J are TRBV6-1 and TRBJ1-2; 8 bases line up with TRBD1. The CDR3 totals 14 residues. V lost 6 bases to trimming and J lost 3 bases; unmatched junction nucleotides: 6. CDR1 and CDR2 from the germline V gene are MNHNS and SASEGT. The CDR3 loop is CASRPTGDHYGYTF. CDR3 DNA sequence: TGTGCCAGCAGGCCGACAGGGGATCACTATGGCTACACCTTC.

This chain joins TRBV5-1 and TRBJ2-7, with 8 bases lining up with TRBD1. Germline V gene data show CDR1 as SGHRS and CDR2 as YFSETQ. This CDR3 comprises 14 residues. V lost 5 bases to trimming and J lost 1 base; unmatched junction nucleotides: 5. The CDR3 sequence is CASREWTGSYEQYF. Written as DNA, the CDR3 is TGCGCCAGCAGGGAGTGGACAGGGTCCTACGAGCAGTACTTC. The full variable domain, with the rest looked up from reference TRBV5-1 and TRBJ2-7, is KAGVTQTPRYLIKTRGQQVTLSCSPISGHRSVSWYQQTPGQGLQFLFEYFSETQRNKGNFPGRFSGRQFSNSRSEMNVSTLELGDSALYLCASREWTGSYEQYFGPGTRLTVT.

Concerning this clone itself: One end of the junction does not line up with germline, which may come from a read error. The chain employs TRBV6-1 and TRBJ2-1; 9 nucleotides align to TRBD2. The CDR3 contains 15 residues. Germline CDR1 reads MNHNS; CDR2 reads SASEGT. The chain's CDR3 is CASREAGGPCNEQFF. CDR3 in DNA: TGTGCCAGCAGGGAAGCGGGAGGACCCTGCAATGAGCAGTTCTTC.

In DNA form, the CDR3 reads TGTGCCAGCAGTCCGTATTTTCGGACAGAGAACACTGAAGCTTTCTTT. Translated, it gives CASSPYFRTENTEAFF. The chain is built from TRBV28 and TRBJ1-1; possibly TRBD1 for D (6 bases). Germline CDR1 is MDHEN and CDR2 is SYDVKM. Trimming removed 5 bases from V and 1 base from J, with 17 bases in between. The CDR3 consists of 16 residues.

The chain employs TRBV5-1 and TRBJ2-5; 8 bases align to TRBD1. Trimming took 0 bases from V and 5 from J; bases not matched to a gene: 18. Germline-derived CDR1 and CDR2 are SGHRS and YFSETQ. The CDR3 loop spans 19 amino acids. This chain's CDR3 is CASSLASGRRQGAGETQYF. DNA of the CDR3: TGCGCCAGCAGCTTGGCCTCTGGGCGCCGGCAGGGGGCGGGGGAGACCCAGTACTTC.

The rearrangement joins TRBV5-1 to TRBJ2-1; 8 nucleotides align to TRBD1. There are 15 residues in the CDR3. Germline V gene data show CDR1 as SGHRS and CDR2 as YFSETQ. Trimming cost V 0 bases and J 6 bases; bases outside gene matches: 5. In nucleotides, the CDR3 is TGCGCCAGCAGCTTGGAACAGGGGGTGTCCAATGAGCAGTTCTTC. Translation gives CASSLEQGVSNEQFF.

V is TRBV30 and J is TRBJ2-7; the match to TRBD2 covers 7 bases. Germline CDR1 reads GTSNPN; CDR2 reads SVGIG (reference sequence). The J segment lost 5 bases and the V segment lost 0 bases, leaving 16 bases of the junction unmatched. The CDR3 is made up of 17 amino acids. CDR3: CAWSVTPPGTKGHEQYF. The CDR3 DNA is TGTGCCTGGAGTGTAACCCCCCCCGGGACTAAAGGCCACGAGCAGTACTTC. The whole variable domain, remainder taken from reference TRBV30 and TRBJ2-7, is SQTIHQWPATLVQPVGSPLSLECTVEGTSNPNLYWYRQAAGRGLQLLFYSVGIGQISSEVPQNLSASRPQDRQFILSSKKLLLSDSGFYLCAWSVTPPGTKGHEQYFGPGTRLTVT.

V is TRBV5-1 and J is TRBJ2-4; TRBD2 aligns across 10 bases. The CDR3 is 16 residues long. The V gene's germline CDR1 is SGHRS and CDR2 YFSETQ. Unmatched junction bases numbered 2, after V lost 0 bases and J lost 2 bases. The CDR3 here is CASSLVSGRTKNIQYF. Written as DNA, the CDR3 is TGCGCCAGCAGCTTGGTTAGCGGGAGGACCAAAAACATTCAGTACTTC.

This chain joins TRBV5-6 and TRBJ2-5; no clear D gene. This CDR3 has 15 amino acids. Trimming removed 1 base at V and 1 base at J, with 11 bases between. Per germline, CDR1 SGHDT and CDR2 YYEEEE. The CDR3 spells CASSLFVRSQETQYF. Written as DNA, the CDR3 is TGTGCCAGCAGCTTGTTTGTTAGGAGCCAAGAGACCCAGTACTTC.

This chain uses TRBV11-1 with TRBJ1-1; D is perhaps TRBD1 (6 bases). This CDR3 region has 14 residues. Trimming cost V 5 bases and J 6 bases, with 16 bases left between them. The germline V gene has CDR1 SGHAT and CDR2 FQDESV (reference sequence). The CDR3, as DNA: TGTGCCAGCAGCCATCACTGGGAGGGGGCTGAAGCTTTCTTT. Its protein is CASSHHWEGAEAFF.

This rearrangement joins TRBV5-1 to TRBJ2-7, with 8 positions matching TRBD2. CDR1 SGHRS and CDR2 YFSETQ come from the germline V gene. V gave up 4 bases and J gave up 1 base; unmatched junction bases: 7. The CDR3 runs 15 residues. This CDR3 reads CASSPTSGYSYEQYF. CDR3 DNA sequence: TGCGCCAGCAGCCCTACTAGCGGCTATTCCTACGAGCAGTACTTC.

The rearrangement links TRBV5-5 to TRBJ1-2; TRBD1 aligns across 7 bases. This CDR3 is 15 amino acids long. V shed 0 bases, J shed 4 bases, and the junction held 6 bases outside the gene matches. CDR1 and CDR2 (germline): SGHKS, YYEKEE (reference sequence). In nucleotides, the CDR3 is TGTGCCAGCAGCTTGGGTGACAGGGCTCCCTATGGCTACACCTTC. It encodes CASSLGDRAPYGYTF.

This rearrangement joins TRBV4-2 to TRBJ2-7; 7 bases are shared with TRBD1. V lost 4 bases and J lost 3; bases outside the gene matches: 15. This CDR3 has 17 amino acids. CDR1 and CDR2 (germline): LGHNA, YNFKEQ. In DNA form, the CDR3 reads TGTGCCAGCAGCCCCTGGACAGGCGGTTCGGTGGACTACGAGCAGTACTTC. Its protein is CASSPWTGGSVDYEQYF.